This is a list of T cell receptor beta chains from one sample in a study of early T cells in non-severe SARS-CoV-2 infection. Via MiXCR, TCRdb re-called the 5' RACE reads, giving one row per CDR3 protein. The table lists more than 25,000 distinct CDR3 sequences, about 10% of them singletons, with around 13% in the top ten. The sequenced sample consisted of whole blood. These receptors came from an adult who was a healthcare worker with PCR-confirmed SARS-CoV-2 infection or an uninfected control (not recorded which). Both conserved end residues are part of each CDR3. The order of the fields is clone size, D gene, J gene, V gene, CDR3 protein, CDR3 DNA. D genes are given only for firm matches. Clone size is not always given. Where it is, it says once, few, many or a class for expanded clones.

clone size: NA; D gene: TRBD1; J gene: TRBJ2-7; V gene: TRBV20-1; CDR3 protein: CSARAPGGEQYF; CDR3 DNA: TGCAGTGCTAGAGCCCCAGGGGGCGAGCAGTACTTC
clone size: NA; D gene: NA; J gene: TRBJ2-2; V gene: TRBV5-1; CDR3 protein: CASSLVGTGELFF; CDR3 DNA: TGCGCCAGCAGCTTGGTTGGAACCGGGGAGCTGTTTTTT
clone size: many; D gene: NA; J gene: TRBJ1-6; V gene: TRBV7-2; CDR3 protein: CASSLDGSTNSPLHF; CDR3 DNA: TGTGCCAGCAGCTTAGATGGCAGTACCAATTCACCCCTCCACTTT
clone size: NA; D gene: TRBD1; J gene: TRBJ1-6; V gene: TRBV7-9; CDR3 protein: CASSPDRDNNSPLHF; CDR3 DNA: TGTGCCAGCAGCCCCGACAGGGACAATAATTCACCCCTCCACTTT
clone size: NA; D gene: NA; J gene: TRBJ1-6; V gene: TRBV20-1; CDR3 protein: CSAGSGDSPLHF; CDR3 DNA: TGCAGTGCTGGATCAGGGGATTCACCCCTCCACTTT
clone size: few; D gene: NA; J gene: TRBJ1-5; V gene: TRBV24-1; CDR3 protein: CATSEGGVIRNQPQHF; CDR3 DNA: TGTGCCACCAGCGAGGGGGGGGTCATAAGGAATCAGCCCCAGCATTTT
clone size: many; D gene: TRBD2; J gene: TRBJ2-3; V gene: TRBV14; CDR3 protein: CASSPIAGGRSDTQYF; CDR3 DNA: TGTGCCAGCAGCCCCATAGCGGGGGGGCGATCAGATACGCAGTATTTT
clone size: few; D gene: NA; J gene: TRBJ1-1; V gene: TRBV10-1; CDR3 protein: CASRQVDTEAFF; CDR3 DNA: TGCGCCAGCAGACAGGTTGACACTGAAGCTTTCTTT
clone size: few; D gene: TRBD1; J gene: TRBJ2-2; V gene: TRBV30; CDR3 protein: CAWSGQGYTGELFF; CDR3 DNA: TGTGCCTGGAGTGGACAGGGCTACACCGGGGAGCTGTTTTTT
clone size: many; D gene: NA; J gene: TRBJ1-1; V gene: TRBV2; CDR3 protein: CASSEQPDTEAFF; CDR3 DNA: TGTGCCAGCAGTGAACAGCCCGACACTGAAGCTTTCTTT
clone size: NA; D gene: NA; J gene: TRBJ1-1; V gene: TRBV6-2/TRBV6-3; CDR3 protein: CASSDGQLNTEAFF; CDR3 DNA: TGTGCCAGCAGTGACGGACAGCTGAACACTGAAGCTTTCTTT
clone size: many; D gene: NA; J gene: TRBJ2-3; V gene: TRBV9; CDR3 protein: CASSVGNPSDTQYF; CDR3 DNA: TGTGCCAGCAGCGTAGGCAACCCGTCAGATACGCAGTATTTT
clone size: many; D gene: NA; J gene: TRBJ1-3; V gene: TRBV12-3/TRBV12-4; CDR3 protein: CASSLEYRRENTIYF; CDR3 DNA: TGTGCCAGCAGTTTAGAATACAGAAGGGAAAACACCATATATTTT
clone size: many; D gene: NA; J gene: TRBJ2-3; V gene: TRBV9; CDR3 protein: CASSVGSQSGADTQYF; CDR3 DNA: TGTGCCAGCAGCGTAGGCTCACAGAGTGGTGCAGATACGCAGTATTTT